A selection of T cell receptor beta chains follows, all from one sample in a study of T cells in Graves' hyperthyroidism and ophthalmopathy. TCRdb reprocessed the multiplex PCR reads with MiXCR, giving one entry per CDR3 protein. Of some 800,000 distinct CDR3 sequences detected, 35% to 45% appear once; the ten largest clones hold about 8.9%. Sequencing input: blood. These receptors originate from a man aged 18-30 years with Graves' hyperthyroidism. Each CDR3 is given with its conserved first and last residue. Clone size, where shown, is once, few, many, or a class for clones that have expanded.

>few|TRBV5-6|TRBJ2-5
CASSSASGRKTQYF
>-|TRBV7-3|TRBJ1-1
CASSLISQGTEAFFGQGPQAFF
>-|TRBV10-3|TRBJ2-5
CAISELLAGGEETQYF
>-|TRBV29-1|TRBJ1-1
CSSLRKMNTEAFF
>-|TRBV6-1|TRBJ1-5
CASTPTGQGNQPQHF
>-|TRBV12-3/TRBV12-4|TRBJ1-1
CASSQGGGPEAFF
>-|TRBV12-3/TRBV12-4|TRBJ2-7
CASSPGAEQYF
>-|TRBV19|TRBJ2-2
CASSIEIPAGELFF
>many|TRBV2|TRBJ2-5
CASSERELQETQYF
>-|TRBV7-4|TRBJ1-4
CASSFQSLSRTNEKLFF
>-|TRBV12-3/TRBV12-4|TRBJ1-5
CASSESGRSQPQHF
>many|TRBV29-1|TRBJ1-2
CSDLDKEYGYTF
>many|TRBV20-1|TRBJ1-5
CSARSSNQPQHF